This T cell receptor beta chain stems from a study of control samples from healthy donors and cancer patients. J lost 1 base, V lost 1 base, and 1 base had no gene match. Per germline, CDR1 SEHNR and CDR2 FQNEAQ (reference sequence). The CDR3 sequence is 14 residues long. Generated by immunoSEQ multiplex PCR, the TCRdb table keeps only in-frame clones and is missing some. This table has about 85,000 clones, around nine tenths appearing once. The sequence was collected from a woman aged 55 to 70 in good health. The V gene is TRBV7-9, the J gene TRBJ2-7; TRBD1 matches at 7 bases. Material for sequencing was blood. The CDR3 DNA is TGTGCCAGCAGCTTAGGGGGACAGTCCTACGAGCAGTACTTC. This codes for CASSLGGQSYEQYF.